This T cell receptor beta chain was found in a study of blood T cell repertoires in COVID-19. Study-level information: The United States, Italy and Spain supplied acute and convalescent COVID-19 samples. PBMCs, B-cell-depleted T cells, or T cells were the source of the cDNA or gDNA that made up the material.

How the authors handled the data: Estimated nucleated cell counts came from reference gene primer amplification. Clones were read by immunoSEQ multiplex PCR, and TCRdb kept only the in-frame ones, dropping some. The D gene and trimming were derived from the DNA, and the V and J assignments and clone size from that table. Altogether 200,000 to 250,000 clones are present, about 90% being singletons, with the ten largest covering roughly 2.7%. Seattle participants joined during active infection and were tracked over time. Comment on this clone: The identical CDR3 is also encoded by other nucleotide sequences in the sample.

Per germline, CDR1 SNHLY and CDR2 FYNNEI. This CDR3 is 13 amino acids long. V lost 4 bases to trimming and J lost 2 bases, with 8 bases between them. The receptor's source is a man aged 25 to 45 with COVID-19, enrolled during active disease. The sequenced sample consisted of peripheral blood. The chain links TRBV2 to TRBJ2-5; TRBD1 is a possible D gene (5 bases). The CDR3 region is CASSVDRQETQYF. CDR3 nucleotides: TGTGCCAGCAGTGTTGACAGACAAGAGACCCAGTACTTC. Based on the CDR3 plus reference TRBV2 and TRBJ2-5, the full variable domain is EPEVTQTPSHQVTQMGQEVILRCVPISNHLYFYWYRQILGQKVEFLVSFYNNEISEKSEIFDDQFSVERPDGSNFTLKIRSTKLEDSAMYFCASSVDRQETQYFGPGTRLLVL.